What follows describes a single TCR beta chain. The sample comes from a study of blood T cell repertoires in COVID-19. Background on the study: Italy, Spain and the United States were the sources of the convalescent and acute COVID-19 samples. T cells, B-cell-depleted T cells, or PBMCs provided the cDNA or gDNA that served as material.

Per the original data handling: Scientists estimated how many nucleated cells there were by amplifying reference gene primers. Libraries were prepared by immunoSEQ multiplex PCR; TCRdb keeps only in-frame clonotypes and omits some of them. V, J and clone size derive from that table, while D and trimming were established from the DNA sequence. Here the sample spans over 15,000 clones, around 92% being singletons. Germline values: CDR1 LGHNA, CDR2 YNFKEQ. This CDR3 region has 18 residues. Losses at the gene ends were 4 bases for V and 6 bases for J; bases not matched to a gene: 15. The gene calls are TRBV4-2 and TRBJ2-7; 13 positions agree with TRBD2. The receptor's source is a human donor in a cohort sampled during active COVID-19. Sequences were obtained from peripheral blood. The CDR3 coding sequence is TGTGCCAGCAGCCCGTCCCTGGACCGACTAGCGGGAGGCGGCGAGCAGTACTTC. It specifies CASSPSLDRLAGGGEQYF.